Below, 9 T cell receptor beta chains from the same sample are listed, as sequenced in a study of shared clonotypes between healthy human individuals. Some clones are missing from TCRdb's copy, which holds only in-frame ones; the method was immunoSEQ multiplex PCR. The table records about 1 million clones, around 74% of them present only once. Sequencing was performed on memory CD4+ T cells sorted from blood. Subset of the sample: CD45RA-negative fraction. These receptors all stem from a man between 18 and 35 years old in good health.

V gene TRBV5-4 combines with J gene TRBJ2-5, with TRBD2 matching 11 bases. The CDR3 runs to 15 residues. CDR1 SGHNT and CDR2 YYREEE come from the germline V gene (reference sequence). V gave up 7 bases and J gave up 1 base; unmatched junction bases: 6. CDR3 sequence (DNA): TGTGCCAGCTCGATGACTAGCGGGGCCCAAGAGACCCAGTACTTC. Translated, it gives CASSMTSGAQETQYF.

This clone was counted only a few times. The genes are TRBV11-2 and TRBJ2-5, with a tentative D call TRBD1 (5 bases). Germline CDR1 is SGHAT and CDR2 is FQNNGV. V was pared by 0 bases and J by 11 bases, with 7 bases between. The CDR3 length is 11 residues. The CDR3 sequence is CASSLEGPQYF. The CDR3 coding sequence is TGTGCCAGCAGCTTAGAGGGGCCTCAGTACTTC.

The rearrangement uses TRBV7-6 and TRBJ2-4; TRBD1 or TRBD2 may be the D gene (5 bases each). Germline assignment: CDR1 SGHVS and CDR2 FNYEAQ. The CDR3 has 16 amino acids. Trimming shortened V by 5 bases and J by 2 bases, and 16 bases separated the two germline ends. The chain's CDR3 is CASSLGTASSKNIQYF. CDR3 nucleotide sequence: TGTGCCAGCAGCCTTGGGACGGCCTCTTCCAAAAACATTCAGTACTTC. Using reference TRBV7-6 and TRBJ2-4 for the parts outside the CDR3, the full variable domain is GAGVSQSPRYKVTKRGQDVALRCDPISGHVSLYWYRQALGQGPEFLTYFNYEAQQDKSGLPNDRFSAERPEGSISTLTIQRTEQRDSAMYRCASSLGTASSKNIQYFGAGTRLSVL.

As regards this clone: Other DNA sequences of this sample code for an identical CDR3. J is TRBJ1-1 and V is TRBV7-9, with 8 bases aligning to TRBD1. J gave up 1 base and V 3 bases, and 1 base lay outside the gene matches. CDR3 length: 14 residues. CDR1 and CDR2 from the germline V gene are SEHNR and FQNEAQ (reference sequence). This chain's CDR3 is CASSLTGANTEAFF. In DNA, the CDR3 is TGTGCCAGCAGCTTGACAGGGGCGAACACTGAAGCTTTCTTT.

The genes are TRBV6-1 and TRBJ2-1, with no clear D. V was pared by 2 bases and J by 11 bases, with 10 bases between. The V gene's germline CDR1 is MNHNS and CDR2 SASEGT. CDR3 length: 12 residues. CDR3 sequence: CASSEFRSKQFF. CDR3 nucleotides: TGTGCCAGCAGTGAATTCCGTAGTAAGCAGTTCTTC.

This rearrangement joins TRBV15 to TRBJ1-5; TRBD1 might be the D (5 bases). This CDR3 spans 13 amino acids. The V gene's germline CDR1 is LNHNV and CDR2 YYDKDF (reference sequence). Trimming took off 3 bases at V and 8 bases at J, with 11 bases between the two ends. CDR3 DNA sequence: TGTGCCACCAGCAGGGGGCGGGGGGAGCCCCAGCATTTT. Encoded protein: CATSRGRGEPQHF.

The chain carries TRBV30 and TRBJ2-2; the D is unclear. Germline V gene sequence: CDR1 GTSNPN, CDR2 SVGIG (reference sequence). V was trimmed by 5 bases and J by 4 bases, leaving 5 bases between them. The CDR3 is 11 residues long. CDR3 residues: CAWDSTGELFF. The CDR3 region has the DNA TGTGCCTGGGACTCCACCGGGGAGCTGTTTTTT.

V is TRBV7-3 and J is TRBJ2-3, with TRBD2 matching 9 bases. V gave up 2 bases and J gave up 0 bases; unmatched junction bases: 6. Germline CDR1 reads SGHTA; CDR2 reads FQGTGA. This CDR3 comprises 17 residues. The CDR3 bases are TGTGCCAGCAGCTTACGCCTAGCGGGGTCTAGCACAGATACGCAGTATTTT. Protein: CASSLRLAGSSTDTQYF.

This clone appeared a few times. This chain connects TRBV9 to TRBJ1-5; TRBD1 matches at 9 bases. From germline, CDR1 is SGDLS and CDR2 YYNGEE. The V gene end was trimmed by 4 bases and the J gene end by 0 bases; junction bases not matched to a gene: 5. The CDR3 runs 16 residues. The CDR3 sequence is CASSPGQGRSNQPQHF. The CDR3 nucleotides are TGTGCCAGCAGCCCGGGACAGGGCCGTAGCAATCAGCCCCAGCATTTT.